Given below is one TCR beta chain in context. It lacks a known antigen. With a much larger clone just one base away, this may be a read error. These data originate in a study of glioma-infiltrating T cells (TCRdb year 2016). Describing the broader study: The study sequenced TCR alpha- and beta-chain repertoires from glioma tissue, from non-neoplastic brain tissue and from matched peripheral blood mononuclear cells. To measure divergence between tissue and blood T-cell populations, each tissue-infiltrating repertoire was compared with the peripheral blood repertoire of the same patient. Three low-grade glioma patients, roughly eight primary glioblastoma patients, and three non-glioma patients who contributed non-neoplastic brain tissue made up the paired cohort.

From the cysteine through the phenylalanine, the CDR3 covers 15 amino acids. Only the CDR3 DNA is retained, 45 bases long and in frame from the first base. CDR1 DFQATT and CDR2 SNEGSKA are derived from the germline V gene (reference sequence). The junction shows trimming of 4 bases on V and 1 base on J, plus 11 bases between the germline ends. What the research found in general, with its limitations: In non-neoplastic patients, VJ-independent divergence between tissue and blood fell below expectation, whereas in all gliomas, and especially in low-grade gliomas, the divergence rose above expectation. Tissue and blood shared very few CDR3 sequences, a result attributed to high CDR3 diversity and limited sampling. The group comparisons were based on small numbers of patients: three non-neoplastic, three low-grade glioma and roughly eight glioblastoma patients.

The iRepertoire nested amplicon-rescue multiplex PCR (arm-PCR) platform was used to amplify TCR alpha and beta CDR3 regions from RNA. The input for one-step reverse transcription and amplification was 100-400 ng of either tissue mRNA or PBMC total RNA. Following bead purification, Illumina adapters were added by a secondary multiplex PCR, and the libraries were gel-purified between 200 and 400 bp. Demultiplexing relied on internal 6-nucleotide barcodes carried by the libraries. Sequencing of libraries was performed on an Illumina MiSeq with 2x220 or 2x250 nucleotide paired-end reads. The original methods were these. FLASH 1.2.11 was used to merge paired reads, and BWA-MEM then aligned the reads to the GRCh37 human genome before TRA and TRB reads were extracted. V and J assignment used an IMGT-derived reference of cassette sequences and CDR3 motifs that included pseudogenes. Reads were translated in three frames, and productive CDR3s were defined by a C…FGXG motif without stop codons. Unique combinations of V-J cassette pair and CDR3 amino acid sequence were defined as clonotypes. Reads were filtered by Hamming distance, thresholded by each sample's sequence error rate in mapped regions. TCRdb reran the public reads through fastp at Q25 and MiXCR, keeping productive beta chains. A single entry per CDR3 protein holds the most common genes and DNA from its merged rows. Clone size and V and J calls follow TCRdb, not the original study. The sample data list roughly 200,000 distinct CDR3 sequences, and about 46% of these were observed just once. The ten largest clones capture roughly 5.4% of the sample.

Sequences were obtained from glioma tissue, nonneoplastic brain tissue, or PBMCs (not recorded which). The clonotype was recovered from a human donor with low-grade glioma or glioblastoma, undergoing nonglioma brain surgery, or in good health (not recorded which). The V gene is TRBV20-1 and the J gene is TRBJ2-6; the D segment could be TRBD1, given 5 matching bases. For the CDR3, the sequence is CSANDSFSGANVLTF. The DNA sequence is TGCAGTGCTAACGACAGTTTTTCTGGGGCCAACGTCCTGACTTTC.